What follows are 22 T cell receptor beta chains derived from one specimen sequenced in a study of vaccination effects on CD4 cells after COVID-19. These receptors' antigens are unknown. Clones were read by immunoSEQ multiplex PCR, and TCRdb kept only the in-frame ones, dropping some. Of tens of thousands of clones in the sample, about 74% are singletons; the top ten hold over 2%. Once cultured for 9 to 11 days, the cells underwent separation to obtain CD4+ T cells. The starting material was CD4+ T cells from PBMCs cultured without peptide, obtained before COVID-19 vaccination. Receptor source: a human donor who received a COVID-19 vaccine.

The genes are TRBV5-1 and TRBJ2-5; D is tentatively TRBD1 or TRBD2 (6 bases each). CDR3 size: 15 residues. Germline V CDR1 and CDR2: SGHRS, YFSETQ. The V gene lost 0 bases and the J gene lost 5 bases, with 14 bases spanning the gap. The chain's CDR3 is CASSLAPGGGETQYF. The CDR3 DNA sequence: TGCGCCAGCAGCTTGGCCCCCGGGGGCGGTGAGACCCAGTACTTC.

The chain has TRBV24-1 and TRBJ1-2; D gene unclear. Between the trimmed V and J ends, which lost 3 bases and 2 bases, there was a span of 6 bases. The CDR3 is 13 residues long. Per germline, CDR1 KGHDR and CDR2 SFDVKD. The CDR3 DNA follows: TGTGCCACCAGTGATCCGGTGAACTATGGCTACACCTTC. As protein: CATSDPVNYGYTF.

The chain couples TRBV14 to TRBJ2-6, with 9 bases matching TRBD2. CDR1 and CDR2 (germline): SGHDN, FVKESK. Trimming took 1 base from V and 1 from J; bases not matched to a gene: 2. The CDR3 contains 17 residues. The CDR3 sequence: CASSQVAGASGANVLTF. The DNA of the CDR3 is TGTGCCAGCAGCCAAGTAGCGGGGGCGTCTGGGGCCAACGTCCTGACTTTC.

V usage is TRBV29-1 and J usage is TRBJ2-4, with no clear D. This CDR3 region has 11 residues. Germline values: CDR1 SQVTM, CDR2 ANQGSEA. Trimming took 3 bases from V and 6 from J, leaving 6 bases between them. CDR3 sequence: CSVESVNIQYF. The CDR3 nucleotides are TGCAGCGTTGAGAGCGTAAACATTCAGTACTTC.

This chain links TRBV5-1 with TRBJ2-5; D remains unclear. The V gene's germline CDR1 is SGHRS and CDR2 YFSETQ. The CDR3 runs to 12 residues. V lost 2 bases and J lost 1, with 3 bases in between. CDR3 DNA: TGCGCCAGCAGCTTCGGCCAAGAGACCCAGTACTTC. Protein product: CASSFGQETQYF.

The rearrangement uses TRBV4-1 and TRBJ2-1; D perhaps matches TRBD1 (6 bases). CDR1 is MGHRA and CDR2 is YSYEKL in the germline V gene. Between the trimmed V and J ends, which lost 8 bases and 0 bases, there was a span of 23 bases. The CDR3 sequence is 18 residues long. The CDR3 DNA reads TGCGCCAGCCAAAACCGGGACACTAGGTTAAGCTCCTACAATGAGCAGTTCTTC. This sequence encodes CASQNRDTRLSSYNEQFF.

The J gene is TRBJ2-7, the V gene TRBV29-1; 10 nucleotides line up with TRBD1. Germline V gene lookup returns CDR1 SQVTM and CDR2 ANQGSEA. This CDR3 has 14 amino acids. V was pared by 3 bases and J by 6 bases, with 8 bases of the junction left unmatched. CDR3 in DNA: TGCAGCGTTGAGAATCCGGGACAGGGGTCCGAGCAGTACGTC. It specifies CSVENPGQGSEQYV.

As DNA, the CDR3 is TGTGCCAGCAGTGACTCGGGCAAGGCGTCCACTGAAGCTTTCTTT. Protein sequence: CASSDSGKASTEAFF. The chain has TRBV6-4 and TRBJ1-1; D is unclear. Germline V gene lookup returns CDR1 MRHNA and CDR2 SNTAGT. V was clipped by 0 bases and J by 4 bases, with 12 bases between them. The CDR3 has 15 amino acids.

CDR3 in DNA: TGTGCCTGGAGTGTAAGCTTGGGGATGTATACGCAGTATTTT. As protein: CAWSVSLGMYTQYF. The chain carries TRBV30 and TRBJ2-3; D is unresolved. The CDR3 loop spans 14 amino acids. Germline V gene lookup returns CDR1 GTSNPN and CDR2 SVGIG (reference sequence). V was shortened by 0 bases and J by 7 bases, with 14 bases between the two germline ends.

This sequence joins TRBV7-9 and TRBJ2-5; D is ambiguous. Germline loops: CDR1 SEHNR, CDR2 FQNEAQ (reference sequence). This CDR3 region has 11 residues. V lost 3 bases to trimming and J lost 5 bases, with 4 bases between them. CDR3 loop: CASSLLETQYF. The CDR3 coding sequence is TGTGCCAGCAGCTTGTTGGAGACCCAGTACTTC.

The J gene is TRBJ1-5, the V gene TRBV6-4; D remains unclear. CDR3 length: 13 residues. V shed 6 bases and J shed 3 bases, with 9 bases lying between them. Germline V gene data show CDR1 as MRHNA and CDR2 as SNTAGT. The DNA for the CDR3 is TGTGCCAGCAGCGCAACCAACAATCAGCCCCAGCATTTT. This gives the protein CASSATNNQPQHF.

This clone was seen a few times. The chain has TRBV6-5 and TRBJ1-5; 9 bases fit TRBD1. Trimming at V came to 6 bases and at J to 6 bases, leaving 6 bases not matched to a gene. This CDR3 spans 14 amino acids. Looked up from germline, CDR1 is MNHEY and CDR2 is SVGAGI. The CDR3 region has the DNA TGTGCCAGCAGATCCGGGACAGGGAGTCAGCCCCAGCATTTT. Its protein is CASRSGTGSQPQHF.

The genes are TRBV7-9 and TRBJ2-7; tentatively, D is TRBD2 (5 bases). The CDR3 contains 14 residues. Looked up from germline, CDR1 is SEHNR and CDR2 is FQNEAQ (reference sequence). The CDR3 DNA is TGTGCCAGCAGCCTAGCAGGTACTCCCTACGAGCAGTACGTC. It specifies CASSLAGTPYEQYV.

This chain connects TRBV28 to TRBJ1-4, with no clear D. CDR3 length: 11 amino acids. Trimming pared 8 bases from V and 7 bases from J, leaving 8 bases between. Germline CDR1 reads MDHEN; CDR2 reads SYDVKM. The CDR3 loop reads CASGPAEKLFF. DNA of the CDR3: TGTGCCAGCGGACCGGCTGAAAAACTGTTTTTT.

Written as DNA, the CDR3 is TGTGCCAGCAGGCTGGCACTAACGAACACCGGGGAGCTGTTTTTT. Protein: CASRLALTNTGELFF. The chain recombines TRBV2 with TRBJ2-2; no reliable D call. V lost 6 bases and J 0 bases, leaving 11 bases between the germline ends. The germline CDR1 and CDR2 sequences are SNHLY and FYNNEI. The CDR3 has 15 residues.

The J gene is TRBJ1-5, the V gene TRBV3-1 (or the pseudogene TRBV3-2); D gene unclear. CDR3 size: 13 residues. The germline V and J ends were trimmed by 1 base and 3 bases, with 4 bases remaining between them. Germline V gene sequence: CDR1 LGHDT, CDR2 YNNKEL (reference sequence). The chain's CDR3 is CASSQVINQPQHF. The DNA for the CDR3 is TGTGCCAGCAGCCAAGTAATCAATCAGCCCCAGCATTTT.

This chain links TRBV7-9 with TRBJ2-6; D remains ambiguous. CDR1 SEHNR and CDR2 FQNEAQ come from the germline V gene (reference sequence). The CDR3 runs 17 residues. The V gene lost 0 bases and the J gene lost 2 bases, with 11 bases spanning the gap. CDR3 region: CASSLAVGQTGANVLTF. Here the CDR3 DNA reads TGTGCCAGCAGCTTAGCGGTAGGGCAAACTGGGGCCAACGTCCTGACTTTC.

The chain links TRBV11-3 to TRBJ2-2; 9 nucleotides agree with TRBD1. This CDR3 region has 17 residues. The trim removed 5 bases at V and 4 bases at J, leaving 11 bases unmatched. Germline CDR1 is SGHNT and CDR2 is YENEEA. Written as DNA, the CDR3 is TGTGCCAGCAGCCCCGTCACAGGGGGCGCGGGCACCGGGGAGCTGTTTTTT. The encoded protein is CASSPVTGGAGTGELFF.

The chain uses TRBV12-5 and TRBJ2-3, with D tentatively TRBD1 (5 bases). This CDR3 has 14 amino acids. V lost 3 bases, J lost 2 bases, and 9 bases lay in between. Germline assignment: CDR1 LGHNT and CDR2 FRNRAP. CDR3: CASGFRRDTDTQYF. In DNA, the CDR3 is TGTGCTAGTGGTTTTCGCAGGGACACAGATACGCAGTATTTT.

The V gene is TRBV6-6, the J gene TRBJ2-7, with 7 bases matching TRBD2. The length of the CDR3 is 15 residues. The germline CDR1 and CDR2 sequences are MNHNY and SVGAGI (reference sequence). V lost 6 bases, J lost 0 bases, and 8 bases stayed unmatched. The DNA for the CDR3 is TGTGCCAGCAGCAACCTGGGGGGGACCTCCTACGAGCAGTACGTC. This sequence encodes CASSNLGGTSYEQYV.

The chain employs TRBV6-1 and TRBJ1-2; tentatively, D is TRBD1 (5 bases). From germline, CDR1 is MNHNS and CDR2 SASEGT. With 2 bases removed from V and 4 bases from J, the gap between germline ends came to 8 bases. This CDR3 has 13 amino acids. CDR3 loop: CASSELGAYGYTF. The CDR3 bases are TGTGCCAGCAGTGAACTCGGGGCCTATGGCTACACCTTC.

This clone was counted between two and nine times. This chain joins TRBV4-1 and TRBJ1-5; D unresolved. Germline lookup yields CDR1 MGHRA and CDR2 YSYEKL. This CDR3 has 14 amino acids. Trimming cost V 6 bases and J 1 base, with 10 bases left between them. CDR3 DNA sequence: TGCGCCAGCAGGGCCCTCGGGAGCAATCAGCCCCAGCATTTT. Its protein product is CASRALGSNQPQHF.